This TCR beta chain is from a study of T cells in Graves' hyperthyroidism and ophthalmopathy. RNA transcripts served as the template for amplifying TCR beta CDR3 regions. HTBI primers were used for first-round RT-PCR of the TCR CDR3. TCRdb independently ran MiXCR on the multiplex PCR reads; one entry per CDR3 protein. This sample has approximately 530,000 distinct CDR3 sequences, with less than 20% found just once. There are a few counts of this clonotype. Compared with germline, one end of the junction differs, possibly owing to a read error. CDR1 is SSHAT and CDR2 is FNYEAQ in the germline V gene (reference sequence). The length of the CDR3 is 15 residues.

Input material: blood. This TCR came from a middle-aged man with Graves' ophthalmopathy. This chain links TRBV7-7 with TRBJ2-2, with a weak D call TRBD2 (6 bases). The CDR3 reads CASSAGRSNTGELFF. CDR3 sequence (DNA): TGTGCTAGCAGCGCGGGGCGTTCAAACACCGGGGAGCTGTTTTTT.